Following are 12 T cell receptor beta chains from one sample sequenced in a study of blood T cell repertoires in COVID-19. This table comes from immunoSEQ multiplex PCR, and its TCRdb copy is limited to in-frame clones, with some not included. The data show under 300,000 clones, with around 83% seen just once and around 2% held by the top ten. Sequenced material: peripheral blood. The origin of the receptors is a middle-aged man who had recovered from COVID-19.

This sequence joins TRBV6-2 or TRBV6-3 and TRBJ2-3; 7 bases match TRBD1. The CDR3 loop spans 15 amino acids. CDR1 is MNHEY, CDR2 SVGEGT, per germline. The ends lost 4 bases at V and 5 bases at J; junction bases unmatched: 9. Here the CDR3 DNA reads TGTGCCAGCAGTTCCACAGGGGTAGGGCAAGATACGCAGTATTTT. Translating it yields CASSSTGVGQDTQYF.

The J gene is TRBJ1-1, the V gene TRBV3-1 (or the pseudogene TRBV3-2); TRBD1 matches 7 bases. With 2 bases clipped from V and 0 bases from J, the junction kept 3 bases outside the gene matches. Germline CDR1 is LGHDT and CDR2 is YNNKEL (reference sequence). The CDR3 consists of 15 residues. Written as DNA, the CDR3 is TGTGCCAGCAGCCAAACCGGGACAGTGAACACTGAAGCTTTCTTT. It encodes CASSQTGTVNTEAFF.

This rearrangement joins TRBV5-8 to TRBJ1-5; D unresolved. CDR1 and CDR2 from the germline V gene are SGHTS and YDEGEE. This CDR3 contains 17 residues. V dropped 4 bases and J dropped 5 bases, with 22 bases sitting between them. The CDR3, as DNA: TGTGCCAGCAGCCTGAGTCCGTTCAGTTTCGGAGATCAGCCCCAGCATTTT. Its protein product is CASSLSPFSFGDQPQHF. The variable domain in full, completed from reference TRBV5-8 and TRBJ1-5, reads EAGVTQSPTHLIKTRGQQATLRCSPISGHTSVYWYQQALGLGLQFLLWYDEGEERNRGNFPPRFSGRQFPNYSSELNVNALELEDSALYLCASSLSPFSFGDQPQHFGDGTRLSIL.

The rearrangement uses TRBV7-9 and TRBJ2-2; 7 positions agree with TRBD2. The germline gives CDR1 SEHNR, CDR2 FQNEAQ (reference sequence). CDR3 size: 12 residues. DNA for the CDR3: TGTGTTAGCGGGCGCAACACCGGGGAGCTGTTTTTT. Protein product: CVSGRNTGELFF. Looking up the rest from reference TRBV7-9 and TRBJ2-2 gives the full variable domain: DTGVSQNPRHKITKRGQNVTFRCDPISEHNRLYWYRQTLGQGPEFLTYFQNEAQLEKSRLLSDRFSAERPKGSFSTLEIQRTEQGDSAMYLCVSGRNTGELFFGEGSRLTVL.

The V call is TRBV3-1 (or the pseudogene TRBV3-2), the J call TRBJ2-1; D remains ambiguous. V was shortened by 8 bases and J by 0 bases, with 11 bases between the two germline ends. CDR1 and CDR2 (germline): LGHDT, YNNKEL (reference sequence). The CDR3 covers 14 residues. The CDR3 protein is CASGWQSSYNEQFF. The CDR3 DNA reads as TGTGCCAGCGGTTGGCAAAGCTCCTACAATGAGCAGTTCTTC.

CDR3 bases: TGTGCCAGTAGACTACAGGGGGCTGAAAACGAGCAGTACTTC. Translated, it gives CASRLQGAENEQYF. V is TRBV19 and J is TRBJ2-7; 9 bases line up with TRBD1. J was trimmed by 5 bases and V by 6 bases; bases with no gene match: 8. The CDR3 extends over 14 amino acids. The germline V gene encodes CDR1 LNHDA and CDR2 SQIVND (reference sequence).

J is TRBJ2-3 and V is TRBV9; a possible D gene is TRBD2 (7 bases). The CDR3 runs 15 residues. Germline V CDR1 and CDR2: SGDLS, YYNGEE. Trimming removed 0 bases at V and 2 bases at J, with 10 bases between. The CDR3 loop reads CASSVEGGTTDTQYF. For the CDR3, the DNA is TGTGCCAGCAGCGTAGAGGGGGGGACCACAGATACGCAGTATTTT.

J is TRBJ2-7 and V is TRBV30; D is perhaps TRBD2 (5 bases). Trimming cost V 0 bases and J 5 bases, with 17 bases left between them. This CDR3 is built from 15 residues. CDR1 and CDR2 from the germline V gene are GTSNPN and SVGIG (reference sequence). CDR3 sequence: CAWSVRSGIPNEQYF. The CDR3 region has the DNA TGTGCCTGGAGTGTACGGTCGGGGATACCGAACGAGCAGTACTTC.

This clone occurred once. This sequence joins TRBV4-3 and TRBJ2-7; 8 nucleotides line up with TRBD2. With 1 base clipped from V and 5 bases from J, the junction kept 7 bases outside the gene matches. The CDR3 covers 15 residues. Germline lookup yields CDR1 LGHNA and CDR2 YSLEER. The CDR3 loop is CASSQAQREFDEQYF. In nucleotides, the CDR3 is TGCGCCAGCAGCCAAGCGCAGCGGGAGTTCGACGAGCAGTACTTC.

V usage is TRBV7-8 and J usage is TRBJ1-3; possibly TRBD1 for D (6 bases). V gave up 2 bases and J gave up 2 bases, with 13 bases separating them. This CDR3 region has 16 residues. CDR1 is SGHVS, CDR2 FQNEAQ, per germline. The CDR3, as DNA: TGTGCCAGCAGCTTACGGGCCGGGGGGCCTGGAAACACCATATATTTT. It translates to CASSLRAGGPGNTIYF.

The chain links TRBV13 to TRBJ2-3; D might be TRBD2 (6 bases). Germline CDR1 is PRHDT and CDR2 is FYEKMQ (reference sequence). V was trimmed by 0 bases and J by 1 base, leaving 8 bases between them. CDR3 length: 15 amino acids. The CDR3: CASSLGGGGTDTQYF. DNA of the CDR3: TGTGCCAGCAGCTTAGGGGGCGGGGGCACAGATACGCAGTATTTT. The full variable domain, its missing parts supplied by reference TRBV13 and TRBJ2-3, is AAGVIQSPRHLIKEKRETATLKCYPIPRHDTVYWYQQGPGQDPQFLISFYEKMQSDKGSIPDRFSAQQFSDYHSELNMSSLELGDSALYFCASSLGGGGTDTQYFGPGTRLTVL.

J is TRBJ2-7 and V is TRBV6-1, with no clear D. The CDR3 is 16 residues long. Trimming pared 3 bases from V and 3 bases from J, leaving 18 bases between. Germline V lookup: CDR1 MNHNS, CDR2 SASEGT. CDR3 amino acids: CASSDPRRLPGYEQYF. The CDR3 DNA reads as TGTGCCAGCAGTGACCCGAGGCGGCTCCCTGGCTACGAGCAGTACTTC.